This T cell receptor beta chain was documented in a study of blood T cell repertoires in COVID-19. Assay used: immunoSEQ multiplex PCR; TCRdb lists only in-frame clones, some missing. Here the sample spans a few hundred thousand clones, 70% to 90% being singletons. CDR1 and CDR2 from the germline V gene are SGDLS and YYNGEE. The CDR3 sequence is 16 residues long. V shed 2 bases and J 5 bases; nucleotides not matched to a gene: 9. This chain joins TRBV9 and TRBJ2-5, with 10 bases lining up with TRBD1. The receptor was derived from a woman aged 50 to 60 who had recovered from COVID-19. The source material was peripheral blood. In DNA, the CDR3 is TGTGCCAGCAGCGTCGGGACAGGGGTTACGGCCGAGACCCAGTACTTC. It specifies CASSVGTGVTAETQYF. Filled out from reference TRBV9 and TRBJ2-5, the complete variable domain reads DSGVTQTPKHLITATGQRVTLRCSPRSGDLSVYWYQQSLDQGLQFLIQYYNGEERAKGNILERFSAQQFPDLHSELNLSSLELGDSALYFCASSVGTGVTAETQYFGPGTRLLVL.